This T cell receptor (beta chain) was identified in a study of regulatory T cells in long-lasting Graves disease. There are 15 residues in the CDR3. Trimming at V came to 2 bases and at J to 5 bases, leaving 6 bases not matched to a gene. Germline loops: CDR1 SGHTA, CDR2 FQGTGA. Study conclusions and caveats: Favoring TRBV28, TRBJ1-2 and TRBJ2-5 was a feature seen in persistent disease. Whereas new patients shared roughly 910 public clonotypes, persistent patients shared more, at about 3,000.

Time point in this sample: persistent/refractory GD, antithyroid drugs over 5 years with positive TRAb. Making the TCR library involved RNA that had been extracted from PBMCs. A remark on this clonotype: Its specificity is not known.

With iRepertoire HTBI primers and Arm-PCR of CDR3 regions, TCR beta libraries were built. Study processing details: From all samples, identification returned some 15 TRBJ and approximately 62 TRBV segments. TCRdb processed the multiplex PCR reads anew with MiXCR; each CDR3 protein has one entry. What appears here as the V and J calls and clone size reflects TCRdb's work, not the paper's. This sample yields 350,000 to 450,000 distinct CDR3 sequences, of which 20% to 25% are seen a single time; roughly 20% belongs to the top ten. This chain links TRBV7-3 with TRBJ2-5, with 9 bases lining up with TRBD1. The clonotype comes from a female donor with Graves disease. Source: peripheral blood mononuclear cells (PBMCs), taken when the disease was refractory, from a patient treated with antithyroid drugs. The CDR3 sequence: CASSLSGTGSETQYF. CDR3 nucleotide sequence: TGTGCCAGCAGCTTATCCGGGACAGGGTCGGAGACCCAGTACTTC.